The 10 T cell receptor beta chains below all came from one sample that was sequenced in a study of CD8+CD57+ T cells in acquired aplastic anemia. The template used for profiling TCR beta VDJ and CDR3 was genomic DNA. MiXCR was run by TCRdb on the reads, yielding one entry per CDR3 protein. The sample carries 130,000 or so distinct CDR3 sequences, roughly 40% recorded once. Sequenced input: sorted CD4+, CD8+, or CD8+CD57+ T cells (not recorded which) from PBMCs. The receptors originated from a human donor in good health, serving as a control.

This clonotype was seen just once. The chain recombines TRBV2 with TRBJ1-2, with unresolved D. CDR1 is SNHLY and CDR2 is FYNNEI in the germline V gene. This CDR3 is built from 14 residues. The V gene lost 4 bases and the J gene lost 8 bases, with 17 bases spanning the gap. The CDR3 DNA reads as TGTGCCAGCAGTGTGGAGAGGCAACCTGGGGGCTACACCTTC. It encodes CASSVERQPGGYTF.

This clonotype was picked up a small number of times. Possible read error: a much larger clone is one base away. This chain joins TRBV5-5 and TRBJ2-7, with 11 nucleotides matching TRBD2. CDR3 length: 13 amino acids. Germline CDR1 is SGHKS and CDR2 is YYEKEE (reference sequence). The CDR3 sequence is CANGTSGNYERYF. The CDR3 nucleotides are TGTGCCAATGGGACTAGCGGAAACTACGAGCGGTACTTC. Looking up the rest from reference TRBV5-5 and TRBJ2-7 gives the full variable domain: DAGVTQSPTHLIKTRGQQVTLRCSPISGHKSVSWYQQVLGQGPQFIFQYYEKEERGRGNFPDRFSARQFPNYSSELNVNALLLGDSALYLCANGTSGNYERYFGPGTRLTVT.

There are many counts of this clonotype. In DNA form, the CDR3 reads TGCAGCGTCAGGGGTTTGATGAACACTGAAGCTTTCTTT. This encodes CSVRGLMNTEAFF. The chain uses TRBV29-1 and TRBJ1-1, with D tentatively TRBD1 (6 bases). CDR3 length: 13 residues. V was clipped by 6 bases and J by 0 bases, with 11 bases between them. CDR1 and CDR2 (germline): SQVTM, ANQGSEA.

Regarding this clonotype: This may come from a read error, since a much larger clone is one base off. The chain joins TRBV12-3 or TRBV12-4 to TRBJ2-1, with 9 bases identical to TRBD1. The CDR3 runs 14 residues. V shed 5 bases, J shed 6 bases, and the junction held 5 bases outside the gene matches. The CDR3: CASSPTGQGNEQFF. DNA for the CDR3: TGTGCCAGCAGTCCTACGGGACAGGGCAATGAGCAGTTCTTC.

CDR3 in DNA: TGCAGTGCTAGCGGGGGGGCTCGGTACAATGAGCAGTTCTTC. It is translated as CSASGGARYNEQFF. The V and J genes are TRBV20-1 and TRBJ2-1, with TRBD2 matching over 8 bases. The CDR3 spans 14 residues. Germline V CDR1 and CDR2: DFQATT, SNEGSKA (reference sequence). Trimming took 3 bases from V and 4 from J; bases not matched to a gene: 5.

At least ten counts were recorded for this clonotype. Written as DNA, the CDR3 is TGTGCCAGCAGTTTTCACACAGTCAATCAGCCCCAGCATTTT. It codes for CASSFHTVNQPQHF. The V gene is TRBV12-3 or TRBV12-4, the J gene TRBJ1-5, with no clear D. This CDR3 comprises 14 residues. V was cut by 3 bases and J by 3 bases, with 9 bases left in between.

This rearrangement joins TRBV20-1 to TRBJ2-1; D is uncertain. The CDR3 extends over 15 amino acids. The germline V gene encodes CDR1 DFQATT and CDR2 SNEGSKA (reference sequence). V dropped 0 bases and J dropped 4 bases, with 13 bases sitting between them. The CDR3 nucleotides read TGCAGTGCTAGAGATTGGGCAGAAGATTACAATGAGCAGTTCTTC. This sequence encodes CSARDWAEDYNEQFF.

This clonotype was counted at least ten times. The V and J genes are TRBV24-1 and TRBJ2-7, with 7 nucleotides matching TRBD1. V gave up 2 bases and J gave up 1 base; unmatched junction bases: 7. Germline-derived CDR1 and CDR2 are KGHDR and SFDVKD. This CDR3 has 16 amino acids. CDR3 coding DNA: TGTGCCACCAGTGATTCGAGCCTGACAGGGTCCTACGAGCAGTACTTC. The encoded protein is CATSDSSLTGSYEQYF.

The chain recombines TRBV7-3 with TRBJ2-7, with TRBD1 matching 8 bases. Trimming removed 6 bases from V and 6 bases from J; junction bases left unmatched: 4. Germline V CDR1 and CDR2: SGHTA, FQGTGA. The CDR3 is 12 residues long. CDR3 DNA sequence: TGTGCCAGCAGTGGACAGGGCGGCGAGCAGTACTTC. Protein sequence: CASSGQGGEQYF. The entire variable domain, with the rest obtained from reference TRBV7-3 and TRBJ2-7, is as follows: GAGVSQTPSNKVTEKGKYVELRCDPISGHTALYWYRQSLGQGPEFLIYFQGTGAADDSGLPNDRFFAVRPEGSVSTLKIQRTERGDSAVYLCASSGQGGEQYFGPGTRLTVT.

Notes on this clonotype: This sequence may be a read error, since a much larger clone differs from it by one base. The CDR3 does not close with the conserved phenylalanine or tryptophan, likely indicating a read error. The J gene is TRBJ1-5, the V gene TRBV12-3 or TRBV12-4; TRBD1 is a possible D gene (5 bases). V dropped 3 bases and J dropped 1 base, with 10 bases sitting between them. This CDR3 contains 15 residues. The CDR3, as DNA: TGTGCCAGCAGTTTGGGGGTAGGGAGCAATCAGCCCCAGCATCTT. This translates into CASSLGVGSNQPQHL.